Listed below are T cell receptor beta chains from one sample, sequenced in a study of T cells in Graves' hyperthyroidism and ophthalmopathy. MiXCR, run by TCRdb on the multiplex PCR reads, gives a single entry per CDR3 protein. Among 300,000 to 400,000 distinct CDR3 sequences listed, 18% were seen once. The sequenced sample was blood. Receptors originate from a woman in her forties or fifties with Graves' hyperthyroidism. Both conserved end residues are part of each CDR3. The D gene is left open where the match is weak. A row's size may be missing; if present it is once, few, many or a size class.

CASSVQITNEKLFF | TGTGCCAGCAGTGTGCAAATAACTAATGAAAAACTGTTTTTT | NA | TRBJ1-4 | many | TRBV2
CASSVGDEAFF | TGTGCCAGCAGCGTAGGGGATGAAGCTTTCTTT | NA | TRBJ1-1 | few | TRBV9
CASSIWGRWENEQFF | TGTGCCAGTAGTATATGGGGCAGGTGGGAAAATGAGCAGTTCTTC | NA | TRBJ2-1 | NA | TRBV19
CASSQLAGARETQYF | TGTGCCAGCAGCCAACTAGCGGGAGCTCGAGAGACCCAGTACTTC | TRBD2 | TRBJ2-5 | few | TRBV14
CAWALGGPQLYEQYF | TGTGCCTGGGCCCTCGGAGGGCCCCAACTCTACGAGCAGTACTTC | NA | TRBJ2-7 | many | TRBV30
CASSPTGGTYTGELFF | TGTGCCAGCTCACCAACCGGGGGCACCTACACCGGGGAGCTGTTTTTT | NA | TRBJ2-2 | NA | TRBV18
CSVPLGPARSYNEQFF | TGCAGCGTACCACTCGGGCCCGCCCGCTCCTACAATGAGCAGTTCTTC | NA | TRBJ2-1 | many | TRBV29-1
CASSWGGRVETQYF | TGTGCCAGCAGCTGGGGAGGCAGGGTTGAGACCCAGTACTTC | NA | TRBJ2-5 | few | TRBV5-8
CASSDGQGQPQHF | TGTGCCAGCAGTGATGGACAGGGGCAGCCCCAGCATTTT | TRBD1 | TRBJ1-5 | NA | TRBV12-3/TRBV12-4
CASSQDMSGITDTQYF | TGTGCCAGCAGCCAAGATATGAGCGGGATCACAGATACGCAGTATTTT | TRBD2 | TRBJ2-3 | few | TRBV3-1
CASTLDIAGGDNEQFF | TGTGCCAGCACTCTGGATATAGCGGGGGGAGACAATGAGCAGTTCTTC | TRBD2 | TRBJ2-1 | many | TRBV28
CAWSGGQLADTQYF | TGTGCCTGGAGTGGGGGACAGCTTGCAGATACGCAGTATTTT | TRBD1 | TRBJ2-3 | many | TRBV30
CATRRGNGNTEAFF | TGTGCCACCAGAAGGGGTAACGGGAACACTGAAGCTTTCTTT | NA | TRBJ1-1 | few | TRBV24-1
CASRVFAGPSYEQYF | TGTGCCAGCCGGGTCTTTGCAGGGCCATCCTACGAGCAGTACTTC | NA | TRBJ2-7 | many | TRBV6-1
CASSPGLGFEQFF | TGTGCCAGCAGCCCGGGACTAGGGTTCGAGCAGTTCTTC | TRBD2 | TRBJ2-1 | few | TRBV9
CASSEPDRVTEAFF | TGTGCCAGCAGTGAACCGGACAGGGTTACTGAAGCTTTCTTT | TRBD1 | TRBJ1-1 | many | TRBV6-1